The 14 T cell receptor beta chains below come from one sample, sequenced in a study of blood T cell repertoires in COVID-19. Repertoires were generated with immunoSEQ multiplex PCR, while TCRdb's copy carries only in-frame clones and drops some. The profile covers about 140,000 clones, with over 60% appearing a single time and approximately 16% taken by the ten largest. Sequenced: peripheral blood. Source of these receptors: a man in his fifties with acute or convalescent COVID-19.

The J gene is TRBJ1-2, the V gene TRBV10-3; tentatively, D is TRBD1 (5 bases). Germline V gene sequence: CDR1 ENHRY, CDR2 SYGVKD. There are 13 residues in the CDR3. V lost 6 bases, J lost 2 bases, and 10 bases lay in between. In DNA, the CDR3 is TGTGCCATCAGCAGGGATCCGAACTATGGCTACACCTTC. This gives the protein CAISRDPNYGYTF.

The chain recombines TRBV4-1 with TRBJ2-2; a possible D gene is TRBD2 (6 bases). Between the trimmed V and J ends, which lost 3 bases and 1 base, there was a span of 12 bases. Germline V gene sequence: CDR1 MGHRA, CDR2 YSYEKL. This CDR3 spans 16 amino acids. Written as DNA, the CDR3 is TGCGCCAGCAGCCACTCTCAGGGACTGAACACCGGGGAGCTGTTTTTT. Translating gives CASSHSQGLNTGELFF.

This chain connects TRBV10-1 to TRBJ2-2; 8 bases fit TRBD1. After removal of 3 bases from V and 6 bases from J, the junction contained 6 bases not matched to a gene. The V gene's germline CDR1 is WNHNN and CDR2 SYGVQD (reference sequence). This CDR3 contains 15 residues. CDR3 DNA: TGCGCCAGCAGTGAAGGGACAGGATTTTCCGGGGAGCTGTTTTTT. Its protein product is CASSEGTGFSGELFF.

The chain employs TRBV10-3 and TRBJ2-3, with 8 bases fitting TRBD2. V lost 8 bases, J lost 5 bases, and 9 bases stayed unmatched. Germline loops: CDR1 ENHRY, CDR2 SYGVKD. CDR3 size: 14 residues. The CDR3 bases are TGTGCCATCGGTGGCGGGGGGCCCGGAGATACGCAGTATTTT. Its protein is CAIGGGGPGDTQYF.

The chain employs TRBV29-1 and TRBJ2-1; 11 nucleotides agree with TRBD1. The CDR3 runs 14 residues. After removal of 7 bases from V and 4 bases from J, the junction contained 6 bases not matched to a gene. CDR1 and CDR2 (germline): SQVTM, ANQGSEA. The CDR3 spells CSAEGTGGYNEQFF. The DNA of the CDR3 is TGCAGCGCCGAGGGGACAGGGGGGTACAATGAGCAGTTCTTC.

The V gene is TRBV6-5, the J gene TRBJ1-5; 9 bases line up with TRBD1. Germline V gene sequence: CDR1 MNHEY, CDR2 SVGAGI. The V and J ends lost 5 bases and 9 bases, in that order; junction bases with no gene match: 11. The CDR3 consists of 15 residues. The CDR3 sequence: CASSPGQGTSRPQHF. DNA of the CDR3: TGTGCCAGCAGTCCGGGACAGGGAACCTCGAGGCCCCAGCATTTT.

This sequence joins TRBV6-1 and TRBJ2-7; 8 positions agree with TRBD2. The germline gives CDR1 MNHNS, CDR2 SASEGT. The CDR3 is made up of 14 amino acids. Trimming at V came to 2 bases and at J to 5 bases, leaving 5 bases not matched to a gene. The chain's CDR3 is CASSELRGVNEQYV. The CDR3 DNA follows: TGTGCCAGCAGTGAACTGCGGGGGGTAAACGAGCAGTACGTC.

The chain uses TRBV19 and TRBJ1-2, with 7 bases identical to TRBD1. The trim removed 4 bases at V and 4 bases at J, leaving 9 bases unmatched. In germline, CDR1 is LNHDA, CDR2 SQIVND (reference sequence). This CDR3 has 15 residues. CDR3 DNA sequence: TGTGCCAGTAGTAGGGAACGACAGGGAATCTATGGCTACACCTTC. As protein: CASSRERQGIYGYTF.

J is TRBJ1-1 and V is TRBV4-1, with D perhaps TRBD1 (5 bases). With 7 bases removed from V and 6 bases from J, the gap between germline ends came to 15 bases. Germline CDR1 reads MGHRA; CDR2 reads YSYEKL. The CDR3 is 13 residues long. In DNA form, the CDR3 reads TGCGCCAGCAAGGCGCTGGGGCCGGCTGAAGCTTTCTTT. Encoded protein: CASKALGPAEAFF.

The chain couples TRBV19 to TRBJ2-5; 8 positions agree with TRBD1. Trimming cost V 3 bases and J 4 bases; bases outside gene matches: 13. The CDR3 has 17 amino acids. Germline CDR1 and CDR2: LNHDA and SQIVND (reference sequence). CDR3 residues: CASSMRGTGGTGETQYF. CDR3 nucleotide sequence: TGTGCCAGTAGTATGCGGGGCACAGGGGGAACGGGAGAGACCCAGTACTTC.

The CDR3 DNA is TGTGCCAGTAGTATATCGACAGGGGGCTTCACCGGGGAGCTGTTTTTT. Protein product: CASSISTGGFTGELFF. The chain couples TRBV19 to TRBJ2-2; 10 positions agree with TRBD1. CDR3 length: 16 residues. From germline, CDR1 is LNHDA and CDR2 SQIVND (reference sequence). J lost 4 bases, V lost 2 bases, and 4 bases had no gene match.

The V gene is TRBV27, the J gene TRBJ2-5; 12 nucleotides align to TRBD2. J gave up 0 bases and V 5 bases, and 13 bases lay outside the gene matches. Germline V CDR1 and CDR2: MNHEY, SMNVEV (reference sequence). This CDR3 spans 19 amino acids. CDR3 in DNA: TGTGCCAGCAGTCCATCCCGACTAGCGGGGGAACGGTACCAAGAGACCCAGTACTTC. As protein: CASSPSRLAGERYQETQYF.

The chain links TRBV24-1 to TRBJ2-3; unclear D gene. This CDR3 has 13 residues. V was clipped by 5 bases and J by 0 bases, with 5 bases between them. Germline V gene lookup returns CDR1 KGHDR and CDR2 SFDVKD. The CDR3: CATSASSTDTQYF. CDR3 bases: TGTGCCACCAGTGCCTCCAGCACAGATACGCAGTATTTT.

The chain links TRBV27 to TRBJ1-1; no reliable D call. Trimming took off 8 bases at V and 4 bases at J, with 17 bases between the two ends. Germline CDR1 is MNHEY and CDR2 is SMNVEV (reference sequence). CDR3 size: 14 residues. This CDR3 reads CASSVRGMGTEAFF. CDR3 nucleotide sequence: TGTGCCAGCTCAGTACGGGGTATGGGCACTGAAGCTTTCTTT.